What follows are 26 T cell receptor beta chains derived from one specimen sequenced in a study of blood T cell repertoires in COVID-19. This table comes from immunoSEQ multiplex PCR, and its TCRdb copy is limited to in-frame clones, with some not included. Here the sample spans 200,000 or so clones, about 86% being singletons. The sample comprised peripheral blood. These TCRs come from a woman in her 70s with acute or convalescent COVID-19.

This chain connects TRBV2 to TRBJ1-1, with D maybe TRBD1 (5 bases). CDR1 and CDR2 (germline): SNHLY, FYNNEI. Deletions cut 7 bases from V and 2 bases from J, with 17 bases between. The CDR3 is 15 amino acids. CDR3 nucleotide sequence: TGTGCCAGCAACTACCCCGGGGGATTTAACACTGAAGCTTTCTTT. It translates to CASNYPGGFNTEAFF.

This clone was observed a few times. The J gene is TRBJ1-5, the V gene TRBV28; 9 bases line up with TRBD1. There are 17 residues in the CDR3. The V and J ends lost 6 bases and 2 bases, in that order; junction bases with no gene match: 11. CDR1 and CDR2 (germline): MDHEN, SYDVKM. This CDR3 reads CASRQGARWIGNQPQHF. CDR3 nucleotides: TGTGCCAGCAGACAGGGGGCAAGATGGATCGGCAATCAGCCCCAGCATTTT.

This clone was seen just once. The chain couples TRBV7-9 to TRBJ2-3, with D maybe TRBD1 (6 bases). Trimming cost V 5 bases and J 2 bases, with 17 bases left between them. CDR1 and CDR2 from the germline V gene are SEHNR and FQNEAQ (reference sequence). There are 16 residues in the CDR3. The CDR3 region is CASSTTGMEHTDTQYF. In DNA form, the CDR3 reads TGTGCCAGCAGCACAACAGGGATGGAGCACACAGATACGCAGTATTTT.

The chain carries TRBV13 and TRBJ1-4, with 8 bases that match TRBD1. Trimming took 6 bases from V and 7 from J; bases not matched to a gene: 7. CDR1 and CDR2 (germline): PRHDT, FYEKMQ (reference sequence). This CDR3 region has 14 residues. The CDR3 DNA reads TGTGCCAGCAGACGGCAGGGGGCGCGTGAAAAACTGTTTTTT. Residues: CASRRQGAREKLFF. The full variable domain, rest sourced from reference TRBV13 and TRBJ1-4, is AAGVIQSPRHLIKEKRETATLKCYPIPRHDTVYWYQQGPGQDPQFLISFYEKMQSDKGSIPDRFSAQQFSDYHSELNMSSLELGDSALYFCASRRQGAREKLFFGSGTQLSVL.

This chain joins TRBV27 and TRBJ2-7; tentatively, D is TRBD2 (6 bases). V gave up 5 bases and J gave up 5 bases, with 16 bases separating them. The CDR3 is 14 amino acids. Germline V gene data show CDR1 as MNHEY and CDR2 as SMNVEV (reference sequence). The CDR3, as DNA: TGTGCCAGCAGTCCCACCAGACTAGTTGACGAGCAGTACTTC. This encodes CASSPTRLVDEQYF.

This chain joins TRBV11-2 and TRBJ2-1; TRBD2 aligns across 7 bases. J was trimmed by 6 bases and V by 1 base; bases with no gene match: 6. CDR3 length equals 15 residues. Germline-derived CDR1 and CDR2 are SGHAT and FQNNGV. The CDR3 here is CASSLVGGSGNEQFF. CDR3 nucleotide sequence: TGTGCCAGCAGCTTAGTGGGGGGGAGTGGCAATGAGCAGTTCTTC.

CDR3 coding DNA: TGTGCCAGTAGTTCCTCCAGACAGGGGGACTCAGTCGGGGAGCTGTTTTTT. Translated: CASSSSRQGDSVGELFF. The chain employs TRBV19 and TRBJ2-2, with 9 positions matching TRBD1. The CDR3 totals 17 residues. CDR1 is LNHDA and CDR2 is SQIVND in the germline V gene (reference sequence). V lost 5 bases to trimming and J lost 7 bases; unmatched junction nucleotides: 14.

The chain joins TRBV6-5 to TRBJ1-2; D unresolved. V lost 6 bases and J lost 8, with 16 bases in between. This CDR3 region has 13 residues. Germline CDR1 reads MNHEY; CDR2 reads SVGAGI. CDR3 DNA sequence: TGTGCCAGCAGCTCCCCGGGGTCTGGAGGCTACACCTTC. It yields the protein CASSSPGSGGYTF.

In its sample, this clone was seen once. The chain uses TRBV7-9 and TRBJ1-6; TRBD1 might be the D (6 bases). The CDR3 runs 14 residues. Germline values: CDR1 SEHNR, CDR2 FQNEAQ (reference sequence). V was pared by 7 bases and J by 6 bases, with 13 bases between. The CDR3 loop reads CASNPTGINSPLHF. The CDR3 nucleotides are TGTGCCAGCAACCCGACAGGAATTAATTCACCCCTCCACTTT.

This clone was recorded only once. This chain connects TRBV29-1 to TRBJ1-5, with D tentatively TRBD1 (5 bases). Trimming took 6 bases from V and 6 from J, leaving 15 bases between them. CDR1 is SQVTM and CDR2 is ANQGSEA in the germline V gene. The CDR3 has 13 residues. The CDR3 protein is CSVRGGVGQPQHF. The CDR3 DNA follows: TGCAGCGTCCGGGGCGGGGTCGGTCAGCCCCAGCATTTT.

This clone came up once. The rearrangement joins TRBV18 to TRBJ2-3; TRBD1 matches 10 bases. The V gene's germline CDR1 is KGHSH and CDR2 LQKENI. This CDR3 region has 15 residues. V shed 1 base and J 4 bases; nucleotides not matched to a gene: 2. The CDR3 spells CASSPRDRGPDTQYF. The DNA of the CDR3 is TGTGCCAGCTCACCACGGGACAGGGGCCCAGATACGCAGTATTTT.

The V gene is TRBV2, the J gene TRBJ1-6; tentatively, D is TRBD1 (6 bases). Germline lookup yields CDR1 SNHLY and CDR2 FYNNEI. Deletions cut 10 bases from V and 6 bases from J, with 13 bases between. The CDR3 consists of 13 residues. The CDR3 loop reads CAIRDNFNSPLHF. In DNA form, the CDR3 reads TGTGCCATCCGGGACAACTTTAATTCACCCCTCCACTTT. The entire variable domain, with the rest obtained from reference TRBV2 and TRBJ1-6, is as follows: EPEVTQTPSHQVTQMGQEVILRCVPISNHLYFYWYRQILGQKVEFLVSFYNNEISEKSEIFDDQFSVERPDGSNFTLKIRSTKLEDSAMYFCAIRDNFNSPLHFGNGTRLTVT.

The chain combines TRBV7-6 with TRBJ2-5; tentatively, D is TRBD2 (5 bases). Germline CDR1 SGHVS, CDR2 FNYEAQ. This CDR3 is 15 amino acids long. V lost 4 bases to trimming and J lost 5 bases, with 17 bases between them. Here the CDR3 DNA reads TGTGCCAGCAGCTCCGCCTTTGAGGGCGGTGAGACCCAGTACTTC. This codes for CASSSAFEGGETQYF.

The chain combines TRBV19 with TRBJ1-2, with D hard to call. Germline assignment: CDR1 LNHDA and CDR2 SQIVND (reference sequence). The CDR3 extends over 14 amino acids. V dropped 2 bases and J dropped 5 bases, with 12 bases sitting between them. The CDR3 DNA sequence: TGTGCCAGTAGTATATCCGGAGGAGTGTATGGCTACACCTTC. Its protein product is CASSISGGVYGYTF.

This clone was observed a handful of times. The chain carries TRBV19 and TRBJ2-4; tentative D call: TRBD2 (6 bases). CDR1 and CDR2 from the germline V gene are LNHDA and SQIVND (reference sequence). Between the trimmed V and J ends, which lost 3 bases and 0 bases, there was a span of 12 bases. There are 16 residues in the CDR3. The CDR3 DNA sequence: TGTGCCAGTAGTATTGGTAGCGGACTAGCCAAAAACATTCAGTACTTC. As protein: CASSIGSGLAKNIQYF.

The rearrangement joins TRBV7-9 to TRBJ2-5; D gene unclear. The CDR3 runs 14 residues. Germline V CDR1 and CDR2: SEHNR, FQNEAQ (reference sequence). Trimming removed 2 bases from V and 2 bases from J, with 9 bases in between. The CDR3 DNA follows: TGTGCCAGCAGCTTACACAGAGATCAAGAGACCCAGTACTTC. It encodes CASSLHRDQETQYF.

This clone was detected only a few times. This chain connects TRBV5-6 to TRBJ2-5; TRBD2 matches at 14 bases. Per germline, CDR1 SGHDT and CDR2 YYEEEE. The junction had 3 bases not matched to a gene; V was cut back by 0 bases and J by 5 bases. There are 16 residues in the CDR3. This CDR3 is CASSLGLAGGHETQYF. The CDR3 DNA sequence: TGTGCCAGCAGCTTGGGACTAGCGGGGGGGCATGAGACCCAGTACTTC.

This chain links TRBV19 with TRBJ1-2; 8 bases align to TRBD1. Trimming took 9 bases from V and 4 from J; bases not matched to a gene: 13. CDR3 length equals 15 residues. CDR1 is LNHDA, CDR2 SQIVND, per germline (reference sequence). The CDR3 sequence is CASLSPRQGIYGYTF. CDR3 DNA sequence: TGTGCCAGCCTTAGCCCGCGACAGGGGATCTATGGCTACACCTTC.

The V call is TRBV19, the J call TRBJ2-1; 8 positions agree with TRBD1. The V segment lost 6 bases and the J segment 8 bases; nucleotides outside the gene matches: 12. The germline V gene has CDR1 LNHDA and CDR2 SQIVND (reference sequence). This CDR3 has 15 residues. In DNA form, the CDR3 reads TGTGCCAGTAGAAACTTCGGACAGGGTGGCTATGAGCAGTTCTTC. As protein: CASRNFGQGGYEQFF.

The rearrangement uses TRBV7-6 and TRBJ2-3; D might be TRBD2 (5 bases). V was shortened by 5 bases and J by 1 base, with 10 bases between the two germline ends. This CDR3 contains 14 residues. Germline V gene sequence: CDR1 SGHVS, CDR2 FNYEAQ. The CDR3 DNA follows: TGTGCCAGCAGCCTTCGGGGTGGCACAGATACGCAGTATTTT. It encodes CASSLRGGTDTQYF.

The V gene is TRBV7-9, the J gene TRBJ2-4, with TRBD1 as a possible D gene (6 bases). Germline-derived CDR1 and CDR2 are SEHNR and FQNEAQ (reference sequence). Trimming pared 5 bases from V and 0 bases from J, leaving 8 bases between. CDR3 length equals 14 residues. CDR3 DNA: TGTGCCAGCAGCAGCAGGGGAGCCAAAAACATTCAGTACTTC. Translated: CASSSRGAKNIQYF.

The chain carries TRBV7-2 and TRBJ2-1, with 8 bases aligning to TRBD2. CDR3 length equals 15 residues. V lost 4 bases to trimming and J lost 6 bases; unmatched junction nucleotides: 8. Germline V CDR1 and CDR2: SGHTA, FQGNSA. The CDR3 DNA reads as TGTGCCAGCAGCTATGGACTAGCTGGGGTCAATGAGCAGTTCTTC. It yields the protein CASSYGLAGVNEQFF.

In its sample, this clone was seen a few times. The chain couples TRBV7-9 to TRBJ2-4; D gene ambiguous. This CDR3 has 15 residues. Germline V CDR1 and CDR2: SEHNR, FQNEAQ (reference sequence). With 1 base removed from V and 0 bases from J, the gap between germline ends came to 7 bases. In DNA, the CDR3 is TGTGCCAGCAGCTTAGGCGGTCCAGCCAAAAACATTCAGTACTTC. It encodes CASSLGGPAKNIQYF.

The chain employs TRBV7-2 and TRBJ1-2, with 7 bases that match TRBD1. The CDR3 is 14 amino acids. Germline CDR1 SGHTA, CDR2 FQGNSA. V was clipped by 5 bases and J by 8 bases; unmatched bases: 11. CDR3 in DNA: TGTGCCAGCAGCCTCGTCCCCACAGGGGTGGGCTACACCTTC. Translating it yields CASSLVPTGVGYTF.

This clone was recorded once. The chain recombines TRBV2 with TRBJ2-1; TRBD2 aligns across 7 bases. The CDR3 totals 15 residues. The V and J ends lost 3 bases and 4 bases, in that order; junction bases with no gene match: 6. The germline V gene has CDR1 SNHLY and CDR2 FYNNEI. The CDR3 bases are TGTGCCAGCAGTGAGGAGCGGGATTCTTACAATGAGCAGTTCTTC. As protein: CASSEERDSYNEQFF.

The gene calls are TRBV28 and TRBJ2-1; TRBD2 matches 15 bases. The CDR3 length is 19 residues. V shed 7 bases, J shed 1 base, and the junction held 11 bases outside the gene matches. From germline, CDR1 is MDHEN and CDR2 SYDVKM. DNA for the CDR3: TGTGCCAGCAAGAGGGGCACGGGACTAGCGGGAGGATCCTACAATGAGCAGTTCTTC. Protein: CASKRGTGLAGGSYNEQFF. Full variable domain (rest looked up from reference TRBV28 and TRBJ2-1): DVKVTQSSRYLVKRTGEKVFLECVQDMDHENMFWYRQDPGLGLRLIYFSYDVKMKEKGDIPEGYSVSREKKERFSLILESASTNQTSMYLCASKRGTGLAGGSYNEQFFGPGTRLTVL.